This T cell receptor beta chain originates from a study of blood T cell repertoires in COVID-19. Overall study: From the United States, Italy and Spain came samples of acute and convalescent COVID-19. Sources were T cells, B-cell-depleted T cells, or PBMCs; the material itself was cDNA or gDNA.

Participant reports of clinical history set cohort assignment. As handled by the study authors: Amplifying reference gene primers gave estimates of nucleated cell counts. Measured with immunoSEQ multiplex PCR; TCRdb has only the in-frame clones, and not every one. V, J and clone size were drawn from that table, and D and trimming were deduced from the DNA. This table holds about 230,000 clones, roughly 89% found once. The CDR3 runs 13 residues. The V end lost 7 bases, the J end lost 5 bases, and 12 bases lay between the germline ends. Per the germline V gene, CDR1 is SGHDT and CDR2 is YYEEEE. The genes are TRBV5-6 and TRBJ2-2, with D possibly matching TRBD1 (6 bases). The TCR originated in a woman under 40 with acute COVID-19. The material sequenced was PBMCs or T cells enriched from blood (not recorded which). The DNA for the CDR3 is TGTGCCAGCCTGGGGGCGCGAACCGGGGAGCTGTTTTTT. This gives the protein CASLGARTGELFF. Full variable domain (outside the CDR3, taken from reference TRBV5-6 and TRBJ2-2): DAGVTQSPTHLIKTRGQQVTLRCSPKSGHDTVSWYQQALGQGPQFIFQYYEEEERQRGNFPDRFSGHQFPNYSSELNVNALLLGDSALYLCASLGARTGELFFGEGSRLTVL.